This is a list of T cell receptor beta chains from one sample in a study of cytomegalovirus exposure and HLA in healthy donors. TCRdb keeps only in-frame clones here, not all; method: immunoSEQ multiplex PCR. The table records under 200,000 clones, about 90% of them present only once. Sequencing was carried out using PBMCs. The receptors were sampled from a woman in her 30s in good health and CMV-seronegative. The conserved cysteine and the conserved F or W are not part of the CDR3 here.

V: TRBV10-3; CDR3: AIRRQGDTEAF
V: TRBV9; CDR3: ASSASPHGERANTGELF
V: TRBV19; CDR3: ASSPRTGHGYT
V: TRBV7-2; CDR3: ASSLSAGPQETQY
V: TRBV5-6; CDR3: ASSLVAGYYNEQF
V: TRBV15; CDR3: ATSSVEKLF
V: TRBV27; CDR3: ASSDRGQLEAF
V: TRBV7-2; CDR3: ASSLASGQGYTEAF
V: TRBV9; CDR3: ASSPGGPYEQY
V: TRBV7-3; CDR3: ASSASGGAGNEQF
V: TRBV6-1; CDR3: ASILGARSEKLF
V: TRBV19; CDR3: ASLVGDTEAF
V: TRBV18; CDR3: ASSTLDDTEAF
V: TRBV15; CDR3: ATSTGGSNQPQH
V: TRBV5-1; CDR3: ASSFSLTSGSVDEQF
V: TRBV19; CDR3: ATSDRVNEQF
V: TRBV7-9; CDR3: ASSLTLDREAF
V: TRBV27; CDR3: ASSLSVRGNSPLH
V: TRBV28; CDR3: ASCRRDGNYGYT
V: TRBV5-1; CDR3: ASSLALGGRPTEAF
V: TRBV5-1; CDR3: ASRQGQLYEQY
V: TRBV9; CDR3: ASSAEGGLYNEQF
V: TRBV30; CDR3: AGTGFSGNTIY
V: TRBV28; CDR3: ASRLAGEVYNEQF
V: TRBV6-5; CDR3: ASSYGAVPYGYT
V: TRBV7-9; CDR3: ASSLGFAPRGEKLF
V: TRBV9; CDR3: ASNKGGTGELF
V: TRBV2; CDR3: ASRGQGTYEQY
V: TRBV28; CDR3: ASRSGTGGEKLF
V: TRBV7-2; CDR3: ASSLKDGYT
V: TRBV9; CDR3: ASSPVLNTEAF
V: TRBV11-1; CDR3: ASSDGTATYEQY
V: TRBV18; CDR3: ASSPDGLGTTGELF
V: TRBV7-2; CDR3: ASSFRNSPLH
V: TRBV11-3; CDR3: ASSLGYNEQF
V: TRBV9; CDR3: ASSGQGSPEKLF